A single sample gave rise to the 23 T cell receptor beta chains below, sequenced in a study of human T cells and chemical hapten exposure. From the RACE reads, TCRdb called clonotypes with MiXCR, one entry per CDR3 protein. The data hold 360,000 or so distinct CDR3 sequences, with roughly 6% observed a single time. Documented time point: patch test 2, 6 weeks after DPC sensitization. The treatment denotes: therapeutic diphenylcyclopropenone sensitization with weekly scalp DPC. This sample comprised whole blood, obtained in connection with sensitization to the hapten diphenylcyclopropenone (DPC). Receptors were obtained from a woman between 18 and 29 years old with alopecia areata. Some clones in this sample may be carry-over from other donors' samples.

In this sample, this clonotype turned up many times. The chain uses TRBV4-2 and TRBJ2-1; tentative D call: TRBD1 (6 bases). The V and J ends lost 1 base and 1 base respectively, with 8 bases between them. Germline CDR1 reads LGHNA; CDR2 reads YNFKEQ. The CDR3 contains 15 residues. The CDR3: CASSQVRGSYNEQFF. Here the CDR3 DNA reads TGTGCCAGCAGCCAAGTCAGGGGTTCCTACAATGAGCAGTTCTTC.

The chain carries TRBV4-2 and TRBJ2-3; tentatively, D is TRBD1 or TRBD2 (5 bases each). Germline CDR1 and CDR2: LGHNA and YNFKEQ. Trimming left V 0 bases short and J 0 bases short, with 10 bases between. The CDR3 length is 16 residues. CDR3 residues: CASSQDYRGSTDTQYF. CDR3 bases: TGTGCCAGCAGCCAAGATTATCGGGGCAGCACAGATACGCAGTATTTT.

In regard to this clonotype: A single base separates this from a much larger clone, so it may be a read error. V and J are TRBV13 and TRBJ1-5; tentatively, D is TRBD1 (6 bases). This CDR3 has 15 residues. Per germline, CDR1 PRHDT and CDR2 FYEKMQ (reference sequence). For the CDR3, the DNA is TGTGCCAGCAGCTTTGGGGGCCTCGGCAAACAGCCCCAGCATTTT. This codes for CASSFGGLGKQPQHF.

This sequence joins TRBV6-5 and TRBJ1-1, with a weak D call TRBD1 (6 bases). From germline, CDR1 is MNHEY and CDR2 SVGAGI. The CDR3 is made up of 16 amino acids. V was pared by 0 bases and J by 7 bases, with 18 bases between. CDR3 sequence reads: CASSYSKRGGLLEAFF. The DNA for the CDR3 is TGTGCCAGCAGTTACTCGAAAAGGGGGGGTCTCCTTGAAGCTTTCTTT.

The rearrangement links TRBV11-3 to TRBJ2-1; D perhaps matches TRBD2 (6 bases). CDR3 length: 14 amino acids. CDR1 and CDR2 (germline): SGHNT, YENEEA. Trimming removed 5 bases at V and 9 bases at J, with 17 bases between. The CDR3 DNA is TGTGCCAGCAGCACGGGACTCCCCGAATCTGAGCAGTTCTTC. This encodes CASSTGLPESEQFF.

At least ten counts were recorded for this clonotype. The chain employs TRBV9 and TRBJ1-1; D unresolved. This CDR3 is built from 13 residues. Germline V gene lookup returns CDR1 SGDLS and CDR2 YYNGEE. V dropped 3 bases and J dropped 4 bases, with 10 bases sitting between them. The CDR3 here is CASSATGPTEAFF. CDR3 sequence (DNA): TGTGCCAGCAGCGCCACCGGTCCCACTGAAGCTTTCTTT.

In this sample, this clonotype turned up a few times. The chain joins TRBV9 to TRBJ2-7; maybe TRBD2 (6 bases). Germline loops: CDR1 SGDLS, CDR2 YYNGEE. The CDR3 sequence is 14 residues long. V was pared by 0 bases and J by 5 bases, with 12 bases between. The CDR3 protein is CASSVGGAGNEQYF. The DNA for the CDR3 is TGTGCCAGCAGCGTAGGCGGGGCAGGGAACGAGCAGTACTTC. The whole variable domain, remainder taken from reference TRBV9 and TRBJ2-7, is DSGVTQTPKHLITATGQRVTLRCSPRSGDLSVYWYQQSLDQGLQFLIQYYNGEERAKGNILERFSAQQFPDLHSELNLSSLELGDSALYFCASSVGGAGNEQYFGPGTRLTVT.

This clonotype was found a few times. The J gene is TRBJ2-7, the V gene TRBV7-6; 9 bases line up with TRBD1. Germline V CDR1 and CDR2: SGHVS, FNYEAQ. V trimming: 5 bases; J trimming: 2 bases; junction bases outside the gene matches: 10. The CDR3 has 16 residues. CDR3 nucleotide sequence: TGTGCCAGCAGCCCCCTTGGGGGACAGGGTCCCTACGAGCAGTACTTC. Protein: CASSPLGGQGPYEQYF.

This clonotype showed up just a few times. The rearrangement joins TRBV1 to TRBJ2-7; the D call in the table, TRBD2, was not verified against the DNA. TRBV1 is a recognized pseudogene. This CDR3 has 12 amino acids. In DNA, the CDR3 is TGCACCAGCAGCCAAGAGCGGGGCGAGCAGTACTTC. As protein: CTSSQERGEQYF.

This clonotype appeared a few times. The chain combines TRBV7-9 with TRBJ1-5, with D possibly being TRBD1 (5 bases). V was trimmed by 1 base and J by 7 bases, leaving 14 bases between them. The V gene's germline CDR1 is SEHNR and CDR2 FQNEAQ (reference sequence). This CDR3 contains 15 residues. The chain's CDR3 is CASSLGQGLDQPQHF. In DNA form, the CDR3 reads TGTGCCAGCAGCTTAGGGCAGGGCCTGGACCAGCCCCAGCATTTT.

This clonotype was seen more than once but under ten times. The chain combines TRBV10-3 with TRBJ2-3, with D possibly being TRBD1 or TRBD2 (5 bases each). V lost 4 bases and J 4 bases, leaving 9 bases between the germline ends. The CDR3 covers 13 residues. The germline CDR1 and CDR2 sequences are ENHRY and SYGVKD. CDR3 bases: TGTGCCATCAGTGGGGGGACCTCAGATACGCAGTATTTT. Amino acid sequence: CAISGGTSDTQYF.

The rearrangement links TRBV28 to TRBJ2-3; 7 bases line up with TRBD2. The CDR3 loop spans 14 amino acids. V lost 7 bases and J lost 0; bases outside the gene matches: 4. Germline lookup yields CDR1 MDHEN and CDR2 SYDVKM. The CDR3 nucleotides read TGTGCCAGCAACGGGGGGACTAGCACAGATACGCAGTATTTT. The encoded protein is CASNGGTSTDTQYF.

This clonotype was recorded at least ten times. The V gene is TRBV28, the J gene TRBJ1-2, with no clear D. Trimming removed 7 bases at V and 4 bases at J, with 16 bases between. The CDR3 sequence is 14 residues long. Per germline, CDR1 MDHEN and CDR2 SYDVKM. The CDR3 is CASTVVDGAYGYTF. The CDR3 DNA reads TGTGCCAGCACCGTGGTGGACGGAGCCTATGGCTACACCTTC.

The chain carries TRBV11-2 and TRBJ1-2; TRBD1 matches 8 bases. Trimming cost V 6 bases and J 6 bases; bases outside gene matches: 12. In germline, CDR1 is SGHAT, CDR2 FQNNGV. The CDR3 is 15 residues long. CDR3 DNA sequence: TGTGCCAGCAGTCCCCTGACCGGGACAGGAAATGGCTACACCTTC. Translating gives CASSPLTGTGNGYTF.

This clonotype was counted at least ten times. This chain uses TRBV5-1 with TRBJ1-2; 7 bases match TRBD1. The germline gives CDR1 SGHRS, CDR2 YFSETQ. CDR3 size: 12 residues. After removal of 2 bases from V and 8 bases from J, the junction contained 3 bases not matched to a gene. Written as DNA, the CDR3 is TGCGCCAGCAGCTTTGACAGGGAAGGCTACACCTTC. The encoded protein is CASSFDREGYTF.

At least ten counts were recorded for this clonotype. The J gene is TRBJ2-3, the V gene TRBV5-6; perhaps TRBD2 as D (6 bases). Germline CDR1 SGHDT, CDR2 YYEEEE. The V and J ends lost 0 bases and 6 bases respectively, with 11 bases between them. This CDR3 has 14 residues. CDR3 protein: CASSLGLVPDTQYF. CDR3 nucleotides: TGTGCCAGCAGCTTGGGACTAGTGCCCGATACGCAGTATTTT.

This clonotype was observed many times. The chain links TRBV20-1 to TRBJ1-2, with 9 nucleotides matching TRBD1. The CDR3 spans 13 residues. With V trimmed by 6 bases and J by 4 bases, 6 bases remained unmatched. In germline, CDR1 is DFQATT, CDR2 SNEGSKA (reference sequence). The CDR3 DNA sequence: TGCAGTGCCAGGGACAGGGCTTCCTATGGCTACACCTTC. This gives the protein CSARDRASYGYTF.

The chain combines TRBV11-2 with TRBJ2-3, with D perhaps matching TRBD2 (5 bases). Germline loops: CDR1 SGHAT, CDR2 FQNNGV. The V end lost 1 base, the J end lost 6 bases, and 8 bases lay between the germline ends. The CDR3 is 13 residues long. The CDR3 loop reads CASSLGRRDTQYF. CDR3 DNA: TGTGCCAGCAGCTTAGGCCGGAGGGATACGCAGTATTTT.

This clonotype was seen repeatedly, ten times or more. The chain recombines TRBV7-2 with TRBJ2-3; tentatively, D is TRBD1 (6 bases). The CDR3 has 14 amino acids. Trimming removed 5 bases at V and 4 bases at J, with 13 bases between. The germline V gene encodes CDR1 SGHTA and CDR2 FQGNSA. For the CDR3, the DNA is TGTGCCAGCAGCCCCGACAGGTTATCAGATACGCAGTATTTT. Protein sequence: CASSPDRLSDTQYF.

This clonotype was detected a few times. In DNA, the CDR3 is TGTGCCAGCAGTTACGGGGGAAACACAGATACGCAGTATTTT. Protein sequence: CASSYGGNTDTQYF. The chain uses TRBV6-6 and TRBJ2-3; TRBD1 or TRBD2 may be the D gene (5 bases each). The germline V gene has CDR1 MNHNY and CDR2 SVGAGI (reference sequence). CDR3 size: 14 residues. Deletions cut 2 bases from V and 2 bases from J, with 8 bases between.

The chain carries TRBV4-1 and TRBJ1-2; 9 nucleotides align to TRBD1. The CDR3 loop spans 16 amino acids. V lost 1 base to trimming and J lost 5 bases; unmatched junction nucleotides: 8. Germline CDR1 MGHRA, CDR2 YSYEKL. The CDR3 protein is CASSQGRGTGLYGYTF. The CDR3 bases are TGCGCCAGCAGCCAAGGGCGCGGGACAGGGCTGTATGGCTACACCTTC.

The table lists this clonotype with a few counts. This chain joins TRBV6-2 or TRBV6-3 and TRBJ2-2; 7 bases map to TRBD2. V was pared by 2 bases and J by 1 base, with 10 bases of the junction left unmatched. CDR1 and CDR2 from the germline V gene are MNHEY and SVGEGT. This CDR3 comprises 18 residues. CDR3 region: CASSYTPREPGNTGELFF. CDR3 nucleotide sequence: TGTGCCAGCAGTTACACCCCGCGGGAGCCGGGGAACACCGGGGAGCTGTTTTTT.

This clonotype appeared a few times. V usage is TRBV29-1 and J usage is TRBJ2-1; D may be TRBD2 (5 bases). Germline assignment: CDR1 SQVTM and CDR2 ANQGSEA. The CDR3 has 12 residues. V gave up 7 bases and J gave up 15 bases, with 22 bases separating them. CDR3: CSARRLSLPLFF. The CDR3 coding sequence is TGCAGCGCTAGAAGACTATCCCTCCCATTGTTCTTC.